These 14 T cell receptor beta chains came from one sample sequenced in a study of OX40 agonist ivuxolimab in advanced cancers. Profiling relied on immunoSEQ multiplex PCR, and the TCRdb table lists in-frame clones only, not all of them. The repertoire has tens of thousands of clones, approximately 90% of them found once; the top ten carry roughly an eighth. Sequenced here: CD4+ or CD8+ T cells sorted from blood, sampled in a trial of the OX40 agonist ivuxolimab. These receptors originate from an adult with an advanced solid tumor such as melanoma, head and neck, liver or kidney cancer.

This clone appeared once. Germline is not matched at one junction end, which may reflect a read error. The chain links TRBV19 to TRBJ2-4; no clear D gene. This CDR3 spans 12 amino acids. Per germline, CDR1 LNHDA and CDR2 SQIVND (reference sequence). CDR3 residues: CASSIFGSPSDF. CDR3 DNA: TGTGCCAGTAGTATATTCGGTTCACCCTCTGACTTC. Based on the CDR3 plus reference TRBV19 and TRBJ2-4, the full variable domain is DGGITQSPKYLFRKEGQNVTLSCEQNLNHDAMYWYRQDPGQGLRLIYYSQIVNDFQKGDIAEGYSVSREKKESFPLTVTSAQKNPTAFYLCASSIFGSPSDFGAGTRLSVL.

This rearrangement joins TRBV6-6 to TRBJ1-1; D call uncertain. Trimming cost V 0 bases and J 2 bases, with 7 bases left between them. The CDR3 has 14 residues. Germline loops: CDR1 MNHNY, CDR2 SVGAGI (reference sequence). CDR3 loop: CASSYSYLNTEAFF. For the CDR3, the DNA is TGTGCCAGCAGTTACTCGTACCTTAACACTGAAGCTTTCTTT.

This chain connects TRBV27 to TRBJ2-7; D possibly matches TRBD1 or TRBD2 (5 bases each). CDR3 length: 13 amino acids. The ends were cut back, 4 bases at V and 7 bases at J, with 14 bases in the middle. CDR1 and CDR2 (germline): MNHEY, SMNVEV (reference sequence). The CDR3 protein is CASSWDPNGEQYF. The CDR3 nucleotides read TGTGCCAGCAGTTGGGACCCCAACGGGGAGCAGTACTTC.

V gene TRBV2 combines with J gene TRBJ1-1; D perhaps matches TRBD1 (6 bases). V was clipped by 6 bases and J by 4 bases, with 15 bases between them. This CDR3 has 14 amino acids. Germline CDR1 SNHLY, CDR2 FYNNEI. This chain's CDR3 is CASRTGNRGTEAFF. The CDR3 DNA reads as TGTGCCAGCAGAACAGGGAATCGAGGCACTGAAGCTTTCTTT.

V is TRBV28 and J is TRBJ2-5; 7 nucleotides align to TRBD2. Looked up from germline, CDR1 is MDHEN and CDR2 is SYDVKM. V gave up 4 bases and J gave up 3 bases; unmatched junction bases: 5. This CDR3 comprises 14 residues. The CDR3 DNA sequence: TGTGCCAGCAGTTCCGGTCTAGCGGAAGAGACCCAGTACTTC. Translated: CASSSGLAEETQYF.

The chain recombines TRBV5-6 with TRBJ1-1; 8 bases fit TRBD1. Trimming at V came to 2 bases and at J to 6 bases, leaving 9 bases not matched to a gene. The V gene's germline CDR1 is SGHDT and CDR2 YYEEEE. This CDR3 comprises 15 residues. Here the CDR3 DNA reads TGTGCCAGCAGCTTTAGACTCAGGGGGCGCGCTGAAGCTTTCTTT. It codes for CASSFRLRGRAEAFF.

The CDR3 DNA is TGTGCCAGCAGCTTTGGCAGGAGTCATCAGCCCCAGCATTTT. Translated, it gives CASSFGRSHQPQHF. The V and J genes are TRBV13 and TRBJ1-5; D not resolved. This CDR3 region has 14 residues. The ends were cut back, 3 bases at V and 5 bases at J, with 11 bases in the middle. Germline assignment: CDR1 PRHDT and CDR2 FYEKMQ (reference sequence).

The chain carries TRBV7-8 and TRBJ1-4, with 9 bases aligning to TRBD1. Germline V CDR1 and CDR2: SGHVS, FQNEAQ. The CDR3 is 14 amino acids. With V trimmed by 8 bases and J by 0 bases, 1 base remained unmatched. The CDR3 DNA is TGTGCCAGCCGGGACAGGGCAACTAATGAAAAACTGTTTTTT. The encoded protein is CASRDRATNEKLFF.

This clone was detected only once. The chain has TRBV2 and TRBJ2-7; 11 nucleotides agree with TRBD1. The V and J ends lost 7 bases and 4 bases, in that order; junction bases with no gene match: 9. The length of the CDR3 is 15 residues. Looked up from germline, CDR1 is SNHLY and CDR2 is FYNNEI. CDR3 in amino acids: CASTRDRGGPYEQYF. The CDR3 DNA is TGTGCCAGCACCCGGGACAGGGGGGGGCCGTACGAGCAGTACTTC.

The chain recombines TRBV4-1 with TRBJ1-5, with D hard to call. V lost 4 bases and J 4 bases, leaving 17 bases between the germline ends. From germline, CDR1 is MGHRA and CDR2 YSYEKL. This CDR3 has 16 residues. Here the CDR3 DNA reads TGCGCCAGCAGCCGCCGGCTAAGTGAACCGAATCAGCCCCAGCATTTT. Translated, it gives CASSRRLSEPNQPQHF.

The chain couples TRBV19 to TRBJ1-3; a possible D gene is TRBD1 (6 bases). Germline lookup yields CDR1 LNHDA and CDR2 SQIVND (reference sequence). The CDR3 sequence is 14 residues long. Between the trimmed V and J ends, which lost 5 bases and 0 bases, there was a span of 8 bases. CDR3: CASSADSSGNTIYF. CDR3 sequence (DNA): TGTGCCAGTAGTGCGGACAGCTCTGGAAACACCATATATTTT.

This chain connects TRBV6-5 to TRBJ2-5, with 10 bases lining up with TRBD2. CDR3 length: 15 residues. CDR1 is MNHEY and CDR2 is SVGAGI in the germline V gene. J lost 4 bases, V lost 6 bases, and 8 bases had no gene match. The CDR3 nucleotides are TGTGCCAGCAGGGGTCTACTAGCGGGGAGAGAGACCCAGTACTTC. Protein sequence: CASRGLLAGRETQYF.

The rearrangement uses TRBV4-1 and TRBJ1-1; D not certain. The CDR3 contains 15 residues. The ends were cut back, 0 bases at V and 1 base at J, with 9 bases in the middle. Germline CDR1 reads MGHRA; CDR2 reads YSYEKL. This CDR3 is CASSQEMDGNTEAFF. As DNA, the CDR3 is TGCGCCAGCAGCCAAGAGATGGACGGGAACACTGAAGCTTTCTTT.

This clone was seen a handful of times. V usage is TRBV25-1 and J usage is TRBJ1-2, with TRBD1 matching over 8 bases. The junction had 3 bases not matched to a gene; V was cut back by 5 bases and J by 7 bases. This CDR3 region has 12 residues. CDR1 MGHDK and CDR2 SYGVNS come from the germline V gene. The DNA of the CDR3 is TGTGCCAGCAGTACAACAGGGGGTGGCTACACCTTC. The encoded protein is CASSTTGGGYTF.